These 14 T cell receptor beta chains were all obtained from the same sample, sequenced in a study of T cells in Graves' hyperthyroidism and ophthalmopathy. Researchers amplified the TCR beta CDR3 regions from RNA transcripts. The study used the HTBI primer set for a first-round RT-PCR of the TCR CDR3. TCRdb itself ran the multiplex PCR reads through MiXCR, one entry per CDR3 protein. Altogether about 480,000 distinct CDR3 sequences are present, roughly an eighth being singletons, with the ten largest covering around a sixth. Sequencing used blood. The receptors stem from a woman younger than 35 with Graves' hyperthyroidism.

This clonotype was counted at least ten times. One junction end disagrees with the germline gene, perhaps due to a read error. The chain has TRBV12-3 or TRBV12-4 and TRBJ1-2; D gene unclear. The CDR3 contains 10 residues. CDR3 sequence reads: CASSLSGMSF. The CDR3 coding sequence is TGTGCCAGCAGTTTAAGTGGGATGTCCTTC.

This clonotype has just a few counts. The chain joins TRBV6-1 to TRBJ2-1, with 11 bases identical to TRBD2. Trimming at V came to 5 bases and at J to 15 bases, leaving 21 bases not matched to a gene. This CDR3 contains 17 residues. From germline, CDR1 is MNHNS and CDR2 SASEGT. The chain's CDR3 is CASSPRRTSGPRGVAFF. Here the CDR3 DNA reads TGTGCCAGCAGTCCCAGAAGGACTAGCGGGCCCCGAGGGGTTGCGTTCTTC.

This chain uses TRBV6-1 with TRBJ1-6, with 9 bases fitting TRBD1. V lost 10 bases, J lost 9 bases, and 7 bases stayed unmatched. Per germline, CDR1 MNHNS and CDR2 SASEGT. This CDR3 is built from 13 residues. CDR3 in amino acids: CATGTGLGSPLHF. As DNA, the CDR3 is TGTGCCACCGGGACAGGGTTGGGTTCACCCCTCCACTTT.

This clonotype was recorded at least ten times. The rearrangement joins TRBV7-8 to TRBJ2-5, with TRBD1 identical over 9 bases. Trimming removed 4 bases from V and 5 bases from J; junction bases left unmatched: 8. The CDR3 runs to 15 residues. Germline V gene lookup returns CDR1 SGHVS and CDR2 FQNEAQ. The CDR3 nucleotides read TGTGCCAGCAGCTCACAACCGGGACAGGGCGAGACCCAGTACTTC. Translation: CASSSQPGQGETQYF.

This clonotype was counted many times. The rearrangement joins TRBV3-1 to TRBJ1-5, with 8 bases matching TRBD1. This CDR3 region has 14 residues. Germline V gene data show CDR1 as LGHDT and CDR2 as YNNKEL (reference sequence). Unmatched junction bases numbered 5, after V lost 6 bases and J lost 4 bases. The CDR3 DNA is TGTGCCAGCAGTCGACAGGGGTATAATCAGCCCCAGCATTTT. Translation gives CASSRQGYNQPQHF. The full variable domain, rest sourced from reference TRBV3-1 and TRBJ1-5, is DTAVSQTPKYLVTQMGNDKSIKCEQNLGHDTMYWYKQDSKKFLKIMFSYNNKELIINETVPNRFSPKSPDKAHLNLHINSLELGDSAVYFCASSRQGYNQPQHFGDGTRLSIL.

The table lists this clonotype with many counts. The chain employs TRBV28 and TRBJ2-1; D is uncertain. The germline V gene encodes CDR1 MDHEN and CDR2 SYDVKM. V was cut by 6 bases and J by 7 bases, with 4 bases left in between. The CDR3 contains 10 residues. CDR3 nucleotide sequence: TGTGCCAGCAGGGCAAATGAGCAGTTCTTC. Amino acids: CASRANEQFF.

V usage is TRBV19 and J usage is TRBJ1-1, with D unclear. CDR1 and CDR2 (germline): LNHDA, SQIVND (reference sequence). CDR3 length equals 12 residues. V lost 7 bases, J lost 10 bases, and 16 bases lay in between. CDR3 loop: CASKTGPSGAFF. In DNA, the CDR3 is TGTGCCAGTAAAACGGGCCCCTCGGGAGCTTTCTTT.

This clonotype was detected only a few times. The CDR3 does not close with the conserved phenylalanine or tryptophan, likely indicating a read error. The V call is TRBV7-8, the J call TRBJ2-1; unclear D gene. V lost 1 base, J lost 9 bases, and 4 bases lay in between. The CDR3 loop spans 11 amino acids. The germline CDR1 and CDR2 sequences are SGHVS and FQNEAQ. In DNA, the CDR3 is TGTGCCAGCAGCTTAGGGAGTGAGCAGTTCCTC. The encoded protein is CASSLGSEQFL.

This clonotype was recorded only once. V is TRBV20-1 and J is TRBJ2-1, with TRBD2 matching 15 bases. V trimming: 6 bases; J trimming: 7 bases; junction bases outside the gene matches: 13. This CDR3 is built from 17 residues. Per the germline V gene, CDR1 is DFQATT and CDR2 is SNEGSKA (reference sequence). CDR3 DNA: TGCAGTGCCACTTGGACTAGCGGGAGGGCGACACGGAATGAGCAGTTCTTC. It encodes CSATWTSGRATRNEQFF.

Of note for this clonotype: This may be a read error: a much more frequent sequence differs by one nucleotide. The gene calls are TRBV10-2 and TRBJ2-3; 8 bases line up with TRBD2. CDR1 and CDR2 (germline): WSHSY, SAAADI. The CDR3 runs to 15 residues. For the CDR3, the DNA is TGCTCCAGCAGTGGAACGGGAGGGCCTGCAGATACGCAGTATTTT. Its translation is CSSSGTGGPADTQYF.

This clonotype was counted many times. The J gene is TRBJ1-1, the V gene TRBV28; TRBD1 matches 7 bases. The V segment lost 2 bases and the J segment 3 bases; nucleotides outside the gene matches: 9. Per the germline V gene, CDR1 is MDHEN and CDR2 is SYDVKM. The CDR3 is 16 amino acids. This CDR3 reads CASSLLETGQDTEAFF. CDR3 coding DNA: TGTGCCAGCAGTTTACTTGAGACAGGGCAAGACACTGAAGCTTTCTTT.

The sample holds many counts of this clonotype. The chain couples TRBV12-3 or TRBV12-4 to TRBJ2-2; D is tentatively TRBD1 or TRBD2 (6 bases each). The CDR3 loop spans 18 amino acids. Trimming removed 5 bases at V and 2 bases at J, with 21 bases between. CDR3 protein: CASSRGDTRRKNTGELFF. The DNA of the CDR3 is TGTGCCAGCAGTCGCGGGGACACCCGAAGGAAAAACACCGGGGAGCTGTTTTTT.

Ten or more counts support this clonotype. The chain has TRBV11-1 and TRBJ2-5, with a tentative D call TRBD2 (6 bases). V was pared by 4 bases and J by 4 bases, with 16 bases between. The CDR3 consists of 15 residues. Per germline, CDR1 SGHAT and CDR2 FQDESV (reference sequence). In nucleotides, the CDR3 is TGTGCCAGCAGCTCCCGGAACTGGGGAGGAGAGACCCAGTACTTC. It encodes CASSSRNWGGETQYF.

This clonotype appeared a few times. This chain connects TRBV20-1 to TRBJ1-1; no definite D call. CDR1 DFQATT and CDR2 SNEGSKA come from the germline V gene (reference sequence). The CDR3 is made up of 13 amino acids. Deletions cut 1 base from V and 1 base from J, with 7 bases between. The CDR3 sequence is CSARGGWNTEAFF. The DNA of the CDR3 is TGCAGTGCTAGAGGGGGTTGGAACACTGAAGCTTTCTTT.